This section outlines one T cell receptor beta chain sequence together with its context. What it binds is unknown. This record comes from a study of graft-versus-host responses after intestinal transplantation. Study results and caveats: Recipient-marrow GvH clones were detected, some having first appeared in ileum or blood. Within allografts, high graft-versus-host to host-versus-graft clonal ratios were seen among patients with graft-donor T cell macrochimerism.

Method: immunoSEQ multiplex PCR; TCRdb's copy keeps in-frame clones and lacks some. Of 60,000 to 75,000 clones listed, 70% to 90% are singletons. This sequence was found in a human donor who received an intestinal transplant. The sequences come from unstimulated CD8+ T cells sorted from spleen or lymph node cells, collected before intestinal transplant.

The CDR3 sequence: CASSSFGHGYTF. The CDR3 region has the DNA TGTGCCAGCAGTTCTTTCGGTCATGGCTACACCTTC. The rearrangement uses TRBV28 and TRBJ1-2; D not resolved. V lost 4 bases and J lost 6, with 9 bases in between. This CDR3 is 12 amino acids long. Germline CDR1 MDHEN, CDR2 SYDVKM.